The clone carrying this T cell receptor (beta chain) was seen only once. Its antigen is not identified. These data come from a study of shared clonotypes between healthy human individuals. Study-level points and caveats: Clonotypes not shared had lower generation probabilities than those common to all four donors. Measured sharing among donors was expected to vary with sequencing depth.

V lost 6 bases and J lost 0, with 11 bases in between. The CDR3 has 14 amino acids. Germline lookup yields CDR1 MNHGY and CDR2 SAAAGT. Clones were read by immunoSEQ multiplex PCR, and TCRdb kept only the in-frame ones, dropping some. The sample includes about 1,800,000 clones, about 94% of them seen just once. Naive CD8 cells comprised CD45RO-negative, CCR7-positively selected cells, excluding terminally differentiated effector memory CD45RA+ cells. The J gene is TRBJ2-5, the V gene TRBV6-8; D unresolved. The source of this sequence is a man younger than 35 in good health. Sequencing was done on a sample of naive CD8+ T cells sorted from blood. The CDR3 nucleotides read TGTGCCAGCAGCCCCGTGGACCACCAAGAGACCCAGTACTTC. Its translation: CASSPVDHQETQYF.